There are many counts of the clone carrying this T cell receptor (beta chain). Its target is not known. This specimen belongs to a study of T cells in Graves' hyperthyroidism and ophthalmopathy. Study-level points and caveats: In blood, most of the thyroid clonotypes expanded above 0.001 were also present.

Patients aged 18 to 65 with hyperthyroidism were newly diagnosed, with duration under 2 months. Amplified regions were TCR beta CDR3 sequences from RNA transcripts. The HTBI primer set was used in a first-round RT-PCR of the TCR CDR3. TCRdb fed the multiplex PCR reads into MiXCR, producing one record per CDR3 protein. This table has about 210,000 distinct CDR3 sequences, roughly a sixth appearing once. This clonotype originated in a man aged 50 or older with Graves' hyperthyroidism. The sequencing sample was made of blood.

CDR3 amino acids: CASRGQGAEETQYF. CDR3 DNA sequence: TGTGCCAGCAGGGGACAGGGGGCTGAAGAGACCCAGTACTTC. This rearrangement joins TRBV2 to TRBJ2-5, with TRBD1 matching over 12 bases. The CDR3 has 14 amino acids. Germline V CDR1 and CDR2: SNHLY, FYNNEI. V lost 6 bases, J lost 3 bases, and 2 bases stayed unmatched.